This entry lists 18 T cell receptor beta chains sequenced from one sample in a study of graft-versus-host responses after intestinal transplantation. Assay: immunoSEQ multiplex PCR; the TCRdb copy retains only in-frame clones and omits some. This sample has over 10,000 clones; 80% to 95% occur once, and the top ten carry around 4%. The starting material was PBMCs, obtained 1032 days after intestinal transplantation. Source of these receptors: a human patient who received an intestinal transplant, so some T cells may come from the graft donor.

The genes are TRBV6-5 and TRBJ2-2; D assignment may be TRBD1 or TRBD2 (5 bases each). V was pared by 5 bases and J by 3 bases, with 10 bases between. Germline CDR1 and CDR2: MNHEY and SVGAGI. The CDR3 loop spans 14 amino acids. The CDR3 DNA is TGTGCCAGCAGTCCGGGACCCTACACCGGGGAGCTGTTTTTT. Its protein is CASSPGPYTGELFF.

This chain links TRBV19 with TRBJ1-1, with a possible D match to TRBD1 (6 bases). The CDR3 is made up of 12 amino acids. V lost 7 bases and J lost 6, with 12 bases in between. Germline V gene data show CDR1 as LNHDA and CDR2 as SQIVND (reference sequence). The CDR3 sequence: CASTTGLAEAFF. CDR3 in DNA: TGTGCCAGTACCACAGGGTTGGCTGAAGCTTTCTTT.

Turning to this clone: The junction and the germline gene differ at one end; a read error may be behind it. This chain links TRBV7-7 with TRBJ2-5; D remains ambiguous. This CDR3 has 14 residues. Germline assignment: CDR1 SSHAT and CDR2 FNYEAQ (reference sequence). This CDR3 is CASSLAGRQETQYF. As DNA, the CDR3 is TGTGCTAGCAGCTTAGCCGGACGGCAAGAGACCCAGTACTTC.

J is TRBJ2-3 and V is TRBV4-1; 8 nucleotides align to TRBD2. The germline CDR1 and CDR2 sequences are MGHRA and YSYEKL. The CDR3 is made up of 17 amino acids. V trimming: 2 bases; J trimming: 0 bases; junction bases outside the gene matches: 7. CDR3 DNA: TGCGCCAGCAGCCAACAAGGCGGGGGGCACAGCACAGATACGCAGTATTTT. As protein: CASSQQGGGHSTDTQYF.

The genes are TRBV2 and TRBJ1-4; TRBD1 matches 9 bases. Per germline, CDR1 SNHLY and CDR2 FYNNEI. V was clipped by 3 bases and J by 9 bases; unmatched bases: 8. The CDR3 has 15 amino acids. CDR3 protein: CASSDTGQGRKKLFF. In DNA, the CDR3 is TGTGCCAGCAGTGATACGGGACAGGGTAGAAAAAAACTGTTTTTT.

This clone was found once. V usage is TRBV7-3 and J usage is TRBJ2-1, with TRBD2 identical over 14 bases. V was pared by 5 bases and J by 4 bases, with 7 bases of the junction left unmatched. The CDR3 runs 17 residues. Germline loops: CDR1 SGHTA, CDR2 FQGTGA. CDR3 DNA: TGTGCCAGCAGCCCGGGGACTAGCGGGGGCCTATACAATGAGCAGTTCTTC. This encodes CASSPGTSGGLYNEQFF.

This clone was detected only once. The rearrangement links TRBV11-2 to TRBJ1-1; unclear D gene. Germline CDR1 SGHAT, CDR2 FQNNGV. The ends were cut back, 1 base at V and 6 bases at J, with 21 bases in the middle. The CDR3 consists of 17 residues. The CDR3 region is CASSLGVLMGRRAEAFF. The DNA for the CDR3 is TGTGCCAGCAGCTTAGGGGTCTTGATGGGCAGAAGAGCTGAAGCTTTCTTT.

This clone was recorded a few times. The CDR3 DNA reads TGTGCCAGCAGCTTAGTGAGGGCTTTCTTT. It yields the protein CASSLVRAFF. This chain connects TRBV5-8 to TRBJ1-1; D unresolved. Trimming left V 2 bases short and J 11 bases short, with 7 bases between. The CDR3 runs to 10 residues. CDR1 and CDR2 from the germline V gene are SGHTS and YDEGEE.

The genes are TRBV6-1 and TRBJ1-6; no reliable D call. The V gene's germline CDR1 is MNHNS and CDR2 SASEGT. This CDR3 is built from 15 residues. V shed 10 bases and J shed 7 bases, with 20 bases lying between them. The CDR3 coding sequence is TGTGCCACCTCGATTCTGCCGGGCGCAAATTCACCCCTCCACTTT. Its translation: CATSILPGANSPLHF.

The V gene is TRBV11-3, the J gene TRBJ1-5; D is perhaps TRBD1 (5 bases). Germline CDR1 and CDR2: SGHNT and YENEEA. V was cut by 1 base and J by 1 base, with 5 bases left in between. CDR3 length equals 14 residues. The chain's CDR3 is CASSLGGSNQPQHF. Written as DNA, the CDR3 is TGTGCCAGCAGCTTAGGGGGGAGCAATCAGCCCCAGCATTTT.

In its sample, this clone was seen once. The chain carries TRBV18 and TRBJ1-1; 7 positions match TRBD1. Per the germline V gene, CDR1 is KGHSH and CDR2 is LQKENI. Trimming removed 1 base from V and 0 bases from J; junction bases left unmatched: 2. CDR3 length equals 15 residues. For the CDR3, the DNA is TGTGCCAGCTCACCACAGGGACAGATGAACACTGAAGCTTTCTTT. It yields the protein CASSPQGQMNTEAFF.

V usage is TRBV5-1 and J usage is TRBJ1-6; 10 nucleotides agree with TRBD1. The CDR3 runs 15 residues. V shed 4 bases and J 7 bases; nucleotides not matched to a gene: 5. In germline, CDR1 is SGHRS, CDR2 YFSETQ. CDR3 sequence reads: CASSTRQGANSPLHF. CDR3 nucleotide sequence: TGCGCCAGCAGCACCCGACAGGGGGCGAATTCACCCCTCCACTTT.

This chain links TRBV6-5 with TRBJ1-1; D uncertain. CDR1 and CDR2 from the germline V gene are MNHEY and SVGAGI. CDR3 length equals 12 residues. The V and J ends lost 5 bases and 0 bases respectively, with 4 bases between them. The CDR3 protein is CASSGMNTEAFF. The CDR3 DNA sequence: TGTGCCAGCAGTGGGATGAACACTGAAGCTTTCTTT.

V gene TRBV2 combines with J gene TRBJ2-2; unclear D gene. Germline CDR1 is SNHLY and CDR2 is FYNNEI. Trimming left V 4 bases short and J 0 bases short, with 9 bases between. The CDR3 covers 15 residues. In DNA, the CDR3 is TGTGCCAGCAGTGTCGGGTCGGCGAACACCGGGGAGCTGTTTTTT. It encodes CASSVGSANTGELFF.

V usage is TRBV6-5 and J usage is TRBJ1-2; D is unclear. This CDR3 has 13 amino acids. V lost 5 bases and J lost 7, with 14 bases in between. Germline V lookup: CDR1 MNHEY, CDR2 SVGAGI. The CDR3 nucleotides are TGTGCCAGCAGTCTTAGGCAGGAAGTTGGCTACACCTTC. Residues: CASSLRQEVGYTF.

The chain couples TRBV4-1 to TRBJ2-7; 10 bases match TRBD2. This CDR3 is built from 15 residues. The germline V gene has CDR1 MGHRA and CDR2 YSYEKL. The V gene end was trimmed by 4 bases and the J gene end by 2 bases; junction bases not matched to a gene: 5. CDR3 sequence reads: CASSRGLADTYEQYF. The CDR3 DNA reads TGCGCCAGCAGCCGCGGACTAGCGGACACCTACGAGCAGTACTTC.

J is TRBJ2-1 and V is TRBV11-3, with D perhaps assigned TRBD1 or TRBD2 (6 bases each). Trimming pared 0 bases from V and 8 bases from J, leaving 8 bases between. CDR3 length: 13 residues. Germline CDR1 SGHNT, CDR2 YENEEA. CDR3 loop: CASSLDRGDEQFF. The CDR3, as DNA: TGTGCCAGCAGCTTAGATAGGGGGGATGAGCAGTTCTTC.

The V call is TRBV6-5, the J call TRBJ1-2, with D hard to call. This CDR3 region has 15 residues. CDR1 and CDR2 (germline): MNHEY, SVGAGI. The V gene lost 0 bases and the J gene lost 2 bases, with 10 bases spanning the gap. DNA of the CDR3: TGTGCCAGCAGTTACTCCCTCACCTTAAACTATGGCTACACCTTC. Translation: CASSYSLTLNYGYTF.